This T cell receptor (beta chain) was captured by sequencing in a study of blood T cell repertoires in COVID-19. Repertoires were generated with immunoSEQ multiplex PCR, while TCRdb's copy carries only in-frame clones and drops some. Of under 200,000 clones in the sample, around 83% are singletons; the top ten hold about 7%. There are 14 residues in the CDR3. Germline-derived CDR1 and CDR2 are SGHNT and YYREEE (reference sequence). V dropped 0 bases and J dropped 9 bases, with 10 bases sitting between them. The source is a man aged 45-60 years with active or convalescent COVID-19. The gene calls are TRBV5-4 and TRBJ1-6; D ambiguous. The sample consisted of peripheral blood. CDR3 protein: CASSLGQSGSPLHF. The DNA for the CDR3 is TGTGCCAGCAGCTTGGGCCAGTCTGGTTCACCCCTCCACTTT.